This T cell receptor beta chain came from a study of shared clonotypes between healthy human individuals. The V gene's germline CDR1 is MGHRA and CDR2 YSYEKL. V was pared by 2 bases and J by 4 bases, with 7 bases between. This CDR3 comprises 13 residues. Study outcomes and limitations: Rarefaction indicated that sorted-subset sequencing remained incomplete although depth was large.

As concerns this clone: Its antigen is undetermined.

CD45RO negativity and positive selection for CCR7 defined naive CD8 cells, a population that excluded terminally differentiated effector memory CD45RA+ cells. For sorted subsets, about 190 ng DNA per replicate equaled about 31,000 T cell genomes. The method was immunoSEQ multiplex PCR; TCRdb's version includes in-frame clones alone and lacks a portion of them. The table has about 820,000 clones, over 90% seen once. V and J are TRBV4-1 and TRBJ2-3; D may be TRBD2 (6 bases). The source is a man aged 25-40 years in good health. Material for sequencing was naive CD8+ T cells sorted from blood. CDR3 residues: CASSQWEADTQYF. In DNA form, the CDR3 reads TGCGCCAGCAGCCAATGGGAGGCAGATACGCAGTATTTT.